This T cell receptor beta chain was profiled in a study of response to subunit inactivated influenza vaccine. Study results and caveats: Few additional T cells are recruited per seasonal influenza vaccination, authors suggested.

MiXCR, run by TCRdb on the RT-PCR reads, gives a single entry per CDR3 protein. There are roughly 700,000 distinct CDR3 sequences in the sample; more than 11% occur only once, and approximately 6.5% lies in the top ten. The germline V gene has CDR1 DFQATT and CDR2 SNEGSKA (reference sequence). The CDR3 is 13 amino acids. The ends were cut back, 0 bases at V and 6 bases at J, with 12 bases in the middle. This clonotype has at least ten counts. Its antigen is not identified. This TCR came from a man aged 45-65 years who received an inactivated influenza vaccine. Sequencing used PBMCs from blood, obtained 14 days before vaccination. The V gene is TRBV20-1, the J gene TRBJ2-7; possibly TRBD2 for D (5 bases). This CDR3 reads CSARDRPTSEQYF. DNA for the CDR3: TGCAGTGCTAGAGACAGGCCTACTAGCGAGCAGTACTTC.